This T cell receptor beta chain was documented in a study of blood T cell repertoires in COVID-19. Across the study: Both acute and convalescent COVID-19 samples were obtained from the United States, Italy and Spain. T cells, B-cell-depleted T cells, or PBMCs provided the cDNA or gDNA that served as material.

Under the authors' procedure: Researchers report that nucleated cell counts were estimated from reference gene primer amplification. TCRdb keeps only in-frame clones here, not all; method: immunoSEQ multiplex PCR. That table supplies the V and J calls and clone size; D and trimming were determined from the DNA. The repertoire holds approximately 170,000 clones, with around four fifths as singletons. Seattle enrolled patients during active infection and tracked them longitudinally. Unmatched junction bases numbered 10, after V lost 3 bases and J lost 6 bases. CDR1 and CDR2 (germline): DFQATT, SNEGSKA (reference sequence). The CDR3 spans 15 residues.

J is TRBJ2-5 and V is TRBV20-1, with 10 bases matching TRBD2. Specimen: peripheral blood. The clonotype was recovered from a woman aged 70-85 years with COVID-19, enrolled during active disease. CDR3 region: CSASWLAGVSQTQYF. The CDR3 DNA is TGCAGTGCTAGTTGGCTAGCGGGAGTCAGTCAGACCCAGTACTTC.